This T cell receptor (beta chain) was sequenced during a study of shared clonotypes between healthy human individuals. CDR3 length: 15 residues. V dropped 0 bases and J dropped 3 bases, with 11 bases sitting between them. Germline V lookup: CDR1 KGHSH, CDR2 LQKENI. In this sample, this clone turned up once. The antigen is undetermined. In the original processing: ImmunoSEQ sequences covered only the junction and lacked quality scores; filtering therefore differed. TCRdb's copy holds only in-frame clones and misses some; the assay was immunoSEQ multiplex PCR. D and trimming were read from the DNA, whereas the V and J calls and clone size are those reported in that table. The sample lists a few million clones, less than 95% occurring once. Study-level points and caveats: The study found lower generation probabilities in non-shared clonotypes than in those shared by all four donors.

This clonotype was obtained from a man aged 18 to 29 in good health. Some clones in this sample may be carry-over from other donors' samples. Sequencing used naive CD4+ T cells from PBMCs. Noted subset: CD45RA+ positively selected. The chain links TRBV18 to TRBJ1-2; D unresolved. The DNA of the CDR3 is TGTGCCAGCTCACCACCAGGGAGGCTAGACTATGGCTACACCTTC. Translation gives CASSPPGRLDYGYTF.